This T cell receptor (beta chain) is drawn from a study of cytotoxic CD8 clonotypes in ibrutinib-treated CLL. Study-wide background: Sample averages reached 250,000 to 300,000 productive templates and almost 95,000 productive rearrangements.

Germline V lookup: CDR1 SEHNR, CDR2 FQNEAQ (reference sequence). The CDR3 consists of 14 residues. The ends were cut back, 3 bases at V and 1 base at J, with 9 bases in the middle. Measured with immunoSEQ multiplex PCR; TCRdb has only the in-frame clones, and not every one. The sample lists 150,000 or so clones; approximately 80% were seen once. This clone came up once. This specimen consisted of PBMCs, obtained after 36 months of ibrutinib treatment. The chain recombines TRBV7-9 with TRBJ1-1; D not resolved. The TCR comes from a human donor with chronic lymphocytic leukemia. CDR3 nucleotide sequence: TGTGCCAGCAGCTTCAGCGGCGGGAACACTGAAGCTTTCTTT. Translation gives CASSFSGGNTEAFF.